The clone carrying this T cell receptor beta chain was picked up many times. No antigen is known for it. The data were obtained in a study of T cell repertoires in cytomegalovirus infection. Looking at the study overall: It can be stated that public TCR beta signatures indicated CMV infection as well as a matching HLA type.

The CDR3 contains 16 residues. The germline CDR1 and CDR2 sequences are SGHVS and FQNEAQ. With 3 bases removed from V and 0 bases from J, the gap between germline ends came to 9 bases. TCRdb ran MiXCR on the reads and lists one entry per CDR3 protein. The sample contains some 920,000 distinct CDR3 sequences, 30% to 40% of which appear only once. The chain carries TRBV7-8 and TRBJ1-6; D remains ambiguous. The specimen was cultured CD8+ T cells from PBMCs, collected from culture after CMV antigen stimulation. This receptor was obtained from a human donor in good health (CMV status not recorded). Some clones in this sample may be carry-over from other donors' samples. For the CDR3, the DNA is TGTGCCAGCAGCTTCAGTGGAAGCTCCTATAATTCACCCCTCCACTTT. It specifies CASSFSGSSYNSPLHF.